The 29 T cell receptor beta chains in this list originate from one sample, sequenced in a study of early T cells in non-severe SARS-CoV-2 infection. Each CDR3 protein is one row after TCRdb ran MiXCR on the 5' RACE reads. This sample has some 23,000 distinct CDR3 sequences, with less than 6.5% found just once. Input material: whole blood. All receptors come from an adult who was a healthcare worker with PCR-confirmed SARS-CoV-2 infection or an uninfected control (not recorded which).

The table lists this clonotype with many counts. The chain links TRBV5-6 to TRBJ2-1; D gene uncertain. Between the trimmed V and J ends, which lost 2 bases and 3 bases, there was a span of 3 bases. CDR3 size: 12 residues. The germline V gene encodes CDR1 SGHDT and CDR2 YYEEEE. CDR3 sequence (DNA): TGTGCCAGCAGCTTAGACTACAATGAGCAGTTCTTC. This encodes CASSLDYNEQFF.

This clonotype was counted many times. This sequence joins TRBV4-3 and TRBJ2-1; D possibly corresponds to TRBD1 (5 bases). CDR1 and CDR2 from the germline V gene are LGHNA and YSLEER. CDR3 length: 14 residues. The V and J ends lost 1 base and 9 bases respectively, with 13 bases between them. The CDR3 sequence: CASSQGGTNSEQFF. The CDR3 DNA is TGCGCCAGCAGCCAAGGGGGCACTAATAGTGAGCAGTTCTTC.

This clonotype was counted ten times or more. The J gene is TRBJ2-3, the V gene TRBV6-1, with 14 bases identical to TRBD2. The CDR3 consists of 14 residues. Germline V CDR1 and CDR2: MNHNS, SASEGT. V lost 8 bases and J lost 6; bases outside the gene matches: 4. CDR3 DNA sequence: TGTGCCAGCCAGCGGACTAGCGGGAGGGATACGCAGTATTTT. This encodes CASQRTSGRDTQYF.

The rearrangement uses TRBV5-1 and TRBJ1-3; D perhaps matches TRBD1 (5 bases). Trimming stripped 4 bases from V and 8 bases from J, with 16 bases between. The length of the CDR3 is 14 residues. Germline CDR1 and CDR2: SGHRS and YFSETQ. DNA of the CDR3: TGCGCCAGCAGCCCCGGGACTCTTGTAGACACCATATATTTT. Protein sequence: CASSPGTLVDTIYF.

This clonotype was found many times. This chain connects TRBV29-1 to TRBJ1-2; D is possibly TRBD1 (6 bases). Germline values: CDR1 SQVTM, CDR2 ANQGSEA. The length of the CDR3 is 15 residues. Trimming took off 4 bases at V and 8 bases at J, with 23 bases between the two ends. CDR3 sequence: CSVGSGARGILGYTF. As DNA, the CDR3 is TGCAGCGTTGGCAGTGGGGCCAGGGGCATACTGGGCTACACCTTC.

In this sample, this clonotype turned up many times. The J gene is TRBJ2-7, the V gene TRBV3-2. TRBV3-2 is recorded as a pseudogene. The CDR3 spans 13 residues. CDR3 DNA sequence: TGTGCCAGCAGCCAAGCCTCGGGCAACGAGCAGTACTTC. Translated, it gives CASSQASGNEQYF.

The table lists this clonotype with many counts. The chain has TRBV20-1 and TRBJ2-5, with 7 nucleotides matching TRBD2. The CDR3 contains 15 residues. CDR1 and CDR2 (germline): DFQATT, SNEGSKA (reference sequence). J gave up 4 bases and V 0 bases, and 8 bases lay outside the gene matches. The chain's CDR3 is CSARDFLGGGETQYF. The CDR3 coding sequence is TGCAGTGCTAGAGATTTTCTAGGCGGGGGAGAGACCCAGTACTTC.

The V and J genes are TRBV7-2 and TRBJ1-2, with no clear D. V was trimmed by 5 bases and J by 7 bases, leaving 8 bases between them. The length of the CDR3 is 11 residues. CDR1 and CDR2 from the germline V gene are SGHTA and FQGNSA. CDR3 DNA: TGTGCCAGCAGCGGTTATAGTGGCTACACCTTC. This encodes CASSGYSGYTF.

This clonotype has at least ten counts. The chain carries TRBV24-1 and TRBJ2-6, with D perhaps TRBD1 (5 bases). The CDR3 spans 14 residues. V was cut by 9 bases and J by 0 bases, with 8 bases left in between. CDR1 is KGHDR, CDR2 SFDVKD, per germline. The CDR3 region has the DNA TGTGCCACCCTAGACAGCTCTGGGGCCAACGTCCTGACTTTC. Encoded protein: CATLDSSGANVLTF.

V and J are TRBV27 and TRBJ1-5; no clear D gene. Per germline, CDR1 MNHEY and CDR2 SMNVEV (reference sequence). V was cut by 3 bases and J by 5 bases, with 8 bases left in between. The CDR3 loop spans 13 amino acids. CDR3: CASSLYGDQPQHF. In DNA form, the CDR3 reads TGTGCCAGCAGTTTGTACGGGGATCAGCCCCAGCATTTT.

This clonotype was picked up many times. The chain carries TRBV10-3 and TRBJ2-3; D gene uncertain. Deletions cut 2 bases from V and 2 bases from J, with 11 bases between. CDR1 is ENHRY and CDR2 is SYGVKD in the germline V gene. The CDR3 is 15 amino acids. The CDR3 bases are TGTGCCATCAGTGAGGGCGGCTCAAACACAGATACGCAGTATTTT. Its translation is CAISEGGSNTDTQYF.

This clonotype was picked up many times. The chain has TRBV10-3 and TRBJ2-7, with D maybe TRBD2 (6 bases). V lost 4 bases, J lost 2 bases, and 12 bases lay in between. This CDR3 has 14 residues. Germline V gene lookup returns CDR1 ENHRY and CDR2 SYGVKD. CDR3: CAISGGAETYEQYF. DNA for the CDR3: TGTGCCATCAGTGGCGGGGCAGAAACCTACGAGCAGTACTTC.

This clonotype was seen repeatedly, ten times or more. V usage is TRBV7-2 and J usage is TRBJ2-7; 11 bases map to TRBD2. The germline V gene has CDR1 SGHTA and CDR2 FQGNSA. V was clipped by 5 bases and J by 0 bases; unmatched bases: 12. The CDR3 is made up of 18 amino acids. In nucleotides, the CDR3 is TGTGCCAGCAGCAACAGGGTCCTAGCGGGAGGCCTCTCCTACGAGCAGTACTTC. Its translation: CASSNRVLAGGLSYEQYF.

A single count supports this clonotype. The chain combines TRBV27 with TRBJ2-3, with no clear D. Per the germline V gene, CDR1 is MNHEY and CDR2 is SMNVEV (reference sequence). V was pared by 5 bases and J by 1 base, with 10 bases between. The CDR3 totals 14 residues. The CDR3 region is CASSPRFGTDTQYF. The CDR3 bases are TGTGCCAGCAGTCCGCGATTTGGCACAGATACGCAGTATTTT.

This clonotype is categorized as medium-sized. The J gene is TRBJ1-1, the V gene TRBV3-1, with TRBD1 matching 8 bases. The CDR3 consists of 16 residues. The germline V gene encodes CDR1 LGHDT and CDR2 YNNKEL (reference sequence). Trimming took 4 bases from V and 5 from J; bases not matched to a gene: 12. DNA of the CDR3: TGTGCCAGCAGCCTCTCCCCAGGGACAGGCGGGACTGAAGCTTTCTTT. Its translation: CASSLSPGTGGTEAFF. The whole variable domain, filled in from reference TRBV3-1 and TRBJ1-1, reads DTAVSQTPKYLVTQMGNDKSIKCEQNLGHDTMYWYKQDSKKFLKIMFSYNNKELIINETVPNRFSPKSPDKAHLNLHINSLELGDSAVYFCASSLSPGTGGTEAFFGQGTRLTVV.

This clonotype was seen only a few times. J is TRBJ2-2 and V is TRBV2; D is unresolved. The V end was cut by 5 bases, the J end by 3 bases, with 10 bases between. Germline-derived CDR1 and CDR2 are SNHLY and FYNNEI. The CDR3 is 14 amino acids. In DNA, the CDR3 is TGTGCCAGCAGTTCAACAGCTTACACCGGGGAGCTGTTTTTT. Its protein product is CASSSTAYTGELFF.

Many counts were recorded for this clonotype. This chain connects TRBV6-2 or TRBV6-3 to TRBJ2-6; the D is unclear. The CDR3 covers 18 residues. V was clipped by 5 bases and J by 2 bases, with 19 bases between them. Looked up from germline, CDR1 is MNHEY and CDR2 is SVGEGT. CDR3 coding DNA: TGTGCCAGCAGTACTCACCTCGAGGACGGAACTGGGGCCAACGTCCTGACTTTC. It translates to CASSTHLEDGTGANVLTF.

At least ten counts were recorded for this clonotype. The J gene is TRBJ2-3, the V gene TRBV6-5; 7 positions agree with TRBD2. Germline V gene lookup returns CDR1 MNHEY and CDR2 SVGAGI. This CDR3 region has 15 residues. V dropped 1 base and J dropped 2; count of bases not matched to a gene: 3. CDR3 sequence: CASSYLAGDTDTQYF. The CDR3, as DNA: TGTGCCAGCAGTTACTTGGCGGGAGACACAGATACGCAGTATTTT.

This clonotype was counted many times. The gene calls are TRBV6-6 and TRBJ1-6; TRBD1 aligns across 7 bases. CDR3 length: 14 amino acids. Germline V gene lookup returns CDR1 MNHNY and CDR2 SVGAGI (reference sequence). Trimming took 5 bases from V and 7 from J; bases not matched to a gene: 5. The CDR3 DNA sequence: TGTGCCAGCAGTCCCGGACAGGAAAATTCACCCCTCCACTTT. This translates into CASSPGQENSPLHF.

This clonotype has at least ten counts. This chain connects TRBV20-1 to TRBJ2-1; 8 bases map to TRBD2. Looked up from germline, CDR1 is DFQATT and CDR2 is SNEGSKA (reference sequence). The CDR3 has 19 amino acids. Losses at the gene ends were 3 bases for V and 2 bases for J; bases not matched to a gene: 18. CDR3 residues: CSARDHPSLIAGPYNEQFF. CDR3 bases: TGCAGTGCTAGGGACCACCCCTCCTTGATAGCGGGACCCTACAATGAGCAGTTCTTC.

This clonotype was observed at least ten times. CDR3 coding DNA: TGCAGTGCTAGCCTTACGGGCGCTTCGCACTACGAGCAGTACTTC. Amino acids: CSASLTGASHYEQYF. The chain links TRBV20-1 to TRBJ2-7; no clear D gene. V shed 3 bases and J shed 3 bases, with 18 bases lying between them. CDR1 DFQATT and CDR2 SNEGSKA come from the germline V gene (reference sequence). CDR3 size: 15 residues.

This clonotype was counted at least ten times. The CDR3 DNA follows: TGTGCCAGCAGTTTGTCCCTAGCGAGCTACGAGCAGTACTTC. The encoded protein is CASSLSLASYEQYF. V is TRBV12-3 or TRBV12-4 and J is TRBJ2-7; the D gene is possibly TRBD2 (6 bases). The CDR3 is made up of 14 amino acids. Trimming removed 3 bases from V and 3 bases from J, with 12 bases in between.

This clonotype has a count of ten or more. V usage is TRBV6-2 or TRBV6-3 and J usage is TRBJ2-5; no clear D. From germline, CDR1 is MNHEY and CDR2 SVGEGT. This CDR3 spans 13 amino acids. V was trimmed by 2 bases and J by 4 bases, leaving 8 bases between them. DNA for the CDR3: TGTGCCAGCAGTTACGCAGGACGAGAGACCCAGTACTTC. Its protein product is CASSYAGRETQYF.

This clonotype was counted at least ten times. This chain links TRBV20-1 with TRBJ2-1; TRBD2 aligns across 10 bases. Trimming removed 0 bases from V and 1 base from J; junction bases left unmatched: 18. From germline, CDR1 is DFQATT and CDR2 SNEGSKA (reference sequence). The CDR3 has 21 residues. This CDR3 reads CSARDSGQGLAAFWSYNEQFF. The CDR3 DNA reads TGCAGTGCTAGAGATTCGGGTCAAGGACTAGCGGCCTTTTGGTCCTACAATGAGCAGTTCTTC.

The table lists this clonotype with a count of one. Here the CDR3 DNA reads TGTGCCAGCAGCCAAGATGGCAGGGGAACCAATTCACCCCTCCACTTT. This gives the protein CASSQDGRGTNSPLHF. The rearrangement uses TRBV4-2 and TRBJ1-6, with a weak D call TRBD1 (6 bases). Between the trimmed V and J ends, which lost 0 bases and 7 bases, there was a span of 13 bases. This CDR3 is 16 amino acids long. The germline CDR1 and CDR2 sequences are LGHNA and YNFKEQ.

This clonotype was observed many times. The rearrangement links TRBV24-1 to TRBJ1-1, with D maybe TRBD1 (5 bases). This CDR3 spans 14 amino acids. V dropped 5 bases and J dropped 13 bases, with 22 bases sitting between them. The germline CDR1 and CDR2 sequences are KGHDR and SFDVKD. The CDR3 is CATSGGEGLPNVFF. The CDR3 bases are TGTGCCACCAGTGGAGGGGAAGGATTACCTAACGTTTTCTTT.

This clonotype was picked up many times. CDR3 loop: CASRKTAFSGNTIYF. DNA of the CDR3: TGTGCCAGCAGGAAGACAGCATTCTCTGGAAACACCATATATTTT. This chain uses TRBV6-5 with TRBJ1-3, with D tentatively TRBD1 (5 bases). Germline V lookup: CDR1 MNHEY, CDR2 SVGAGI. Trimming removed 6 bases at V and 0 bases at J, with 12 bases between. The CDR3 is made up of 15 amino acids.

Many counts were recorded for this clonotype. The chain employs TRBV5-6 and TRBJ2-1; 9 bases map to TRBD2. This CDR3 region has 15 residues. Germline trimming cut 4 bases from V and 4 bases from J; bases unmatched to any gene: 6. Germline CDR1 SGHDT, CDR2 YYEEEE. CDR3 loop: CASSDSGSWYNEQFF. The CDR3 DNA reads as TGTGCCAGCAGCGATAGCGGGAGTTGGTACAATGAGCAGTTCTTC.

This clonotype qualifies as medium-sized (0.01 to 0.1%). The chain uses TRBV5-5 and TRBJ2-7, with D unresolved. This CDR3 has 14 residues. V gave up 1 base and J gave up 2 bases, with 10 bases separating them. The germline CDR1 and CDR2 sequences are SGHKS and YYEKEE (reference sequence). Here the CDR3 DNA reads TGTGCCAGCAGCTTGTTTGGAGACGCCTACGAGCAGTACGTC. Protein product: CASSLFGDAYEQYV.